This T cell receptor beta chain was captured in a study of blood T cell repertoires in COVID-19. As for the study in general: In each case, the material was cDNA or gDNA derived from T cells, B-cell-depleted T cells, or PBMCs.

Trimming took off 3 bases at V and 8 bases at J, with 10 bases between the two ends. Germline CDR1 is MGHDK and CDR2 is SYGVNS. The CDR3 length is 12 residues. Sequenced by immunoSEQ multiplex PCR; TCRdb stores in-frame clones only, minus some. The sample comprises fewer than 7,500 clones, 75% to 90% of which are singletons, and approximately 9.3% rests with the top ten. Sequences were obtained from peripheral blood. The chain recombines TRBV25-1 with TRBJ1-2, with D perhaps TRBD1 (5 bases). This receptor was obtained from a human donor with active COVID-19. The donor label of this sample is uncertain. This CDR3 reads CASSDRVEGYTF. CDR3 bases: TGTGCCAGCAGTGACAGGGTGGAAGGCTACACCTTC.